This T cell receptor (beta chain) was retrieved from a study of CD8 T cells in ankylosing spondylitis. This clonotype has a count of ten or more. CDR3 length equals 15 residues. V lost 3 bases and J lost 4, with 13 bases in between. Looked up from germline, CDR1 is MDHEN and CDR2 is SYDVKM. Generation of TCR beta libraries employed quantitative 5'-RACE incorporating molecular barcodes. TCRdb redid the calling of the 5' RACE reads with MiXCR, one entry per CDR3 protein. The sample carries almost 45,000 distinct CDR3 sequences, approximately 11% recorded once. The V gene is TRBV28, the J gene TRBJ1-3, with D unclear. Sequenced sample: blood, either unsorted or a sorted T cell fraction (not recorded which). This receptor was obtained from a male donor with ankylosing spondylitis or in good health (not recorded which). The CDR3 nucleotides read TGTGCCAGCAGTTTTTGGAATCTTGGGGGAAACACCATATATTTT. Amino acids: CASSFWNLGGNTIYF.